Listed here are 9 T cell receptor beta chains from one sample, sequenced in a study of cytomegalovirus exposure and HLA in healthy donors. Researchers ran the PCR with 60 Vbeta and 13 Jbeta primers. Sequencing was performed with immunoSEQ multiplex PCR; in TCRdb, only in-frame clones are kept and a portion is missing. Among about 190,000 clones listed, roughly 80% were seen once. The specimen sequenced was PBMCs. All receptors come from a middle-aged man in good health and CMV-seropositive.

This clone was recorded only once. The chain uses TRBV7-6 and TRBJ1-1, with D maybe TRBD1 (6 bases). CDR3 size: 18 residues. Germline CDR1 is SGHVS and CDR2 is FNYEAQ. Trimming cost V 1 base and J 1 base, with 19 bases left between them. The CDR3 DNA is TGTGCCAGCAGCTTAGAGGTTCGGGGGGGCTCAGAGAACACTGAAGCTTTCTTT. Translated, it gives CASSLEVRGGSENTEAFF.

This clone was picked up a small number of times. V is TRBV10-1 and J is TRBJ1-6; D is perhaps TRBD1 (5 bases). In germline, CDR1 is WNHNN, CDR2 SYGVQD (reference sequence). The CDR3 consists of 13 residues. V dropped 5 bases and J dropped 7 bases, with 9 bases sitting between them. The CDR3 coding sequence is TGCGCCAGCAGTCGACAGAGAAATTCACCCCTCCACTTT. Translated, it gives CASSRQRNSPLHF.

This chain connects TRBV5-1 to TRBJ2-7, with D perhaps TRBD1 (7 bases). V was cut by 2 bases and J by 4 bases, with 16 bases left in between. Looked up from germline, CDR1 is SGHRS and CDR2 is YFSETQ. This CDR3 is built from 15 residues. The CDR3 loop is CASSFRQGEVYEQYF. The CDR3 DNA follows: TGCGCCAGCAGCTTCCGCCAGGGGGAGGTATACGAGCAGTACTTC.

The CDR3 region is CASSPALSGGRTDTQYF. The CDR3 DNA follows: TGTGCCAGCTCACCAGCTCTCAGCGGGGGACGCACAGATACGCAGTATTTT. V gene TRBV18 combines with J gene TRBJ2-3; TRBD2 matches at 8 bases. The CDR3 sequence is 17 residues long. The V and J ends lost 2 bases and 1 base, in that order; junction bases with no gene match: 8. The germline V gene has CDR1 KGHSH and CDR2 LQKENI.

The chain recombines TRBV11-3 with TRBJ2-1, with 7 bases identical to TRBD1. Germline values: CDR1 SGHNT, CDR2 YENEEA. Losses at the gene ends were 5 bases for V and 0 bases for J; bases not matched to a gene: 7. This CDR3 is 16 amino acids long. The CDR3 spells CASSLRGGASYNEQFF. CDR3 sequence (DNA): TGTGCCAGCAGCCTAAGAGGGGGCGCCTCCTACAATGAGCAGTTCTTC.

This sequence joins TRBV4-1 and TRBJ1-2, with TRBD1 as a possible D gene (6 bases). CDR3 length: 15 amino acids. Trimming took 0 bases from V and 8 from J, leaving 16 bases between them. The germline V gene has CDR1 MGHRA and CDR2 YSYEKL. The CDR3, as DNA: TGCGCCAGCAGCCAAGAGCCAAACAGGGTGGAAGGCTACACCTTC. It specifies CASSQEPNRVEGYTF.

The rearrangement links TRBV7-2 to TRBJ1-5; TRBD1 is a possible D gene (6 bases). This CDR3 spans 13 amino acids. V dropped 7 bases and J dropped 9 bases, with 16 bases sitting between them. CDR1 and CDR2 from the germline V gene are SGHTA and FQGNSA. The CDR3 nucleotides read TGTGCCAGCACGACAGGACCAGAGTGGCCCCAGCATTTT. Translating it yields CASTTGPEWPQHF.

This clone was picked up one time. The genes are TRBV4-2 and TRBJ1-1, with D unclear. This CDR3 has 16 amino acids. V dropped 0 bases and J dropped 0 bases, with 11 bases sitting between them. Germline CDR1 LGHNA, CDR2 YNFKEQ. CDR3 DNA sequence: TGTGCCAGCAGCCAAGATCGAGCGGGTATGAACACTGAAGCTTTCTTT. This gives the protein CASSQDRAGMNTEAFF.

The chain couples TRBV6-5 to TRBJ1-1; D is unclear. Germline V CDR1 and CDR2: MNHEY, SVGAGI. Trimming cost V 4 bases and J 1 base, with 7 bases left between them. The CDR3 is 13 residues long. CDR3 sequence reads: CASSLTPNTEAFF. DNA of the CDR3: TGTGCCAGCAGTTTAACACCGAACACTGAAGCTTTCTTT.